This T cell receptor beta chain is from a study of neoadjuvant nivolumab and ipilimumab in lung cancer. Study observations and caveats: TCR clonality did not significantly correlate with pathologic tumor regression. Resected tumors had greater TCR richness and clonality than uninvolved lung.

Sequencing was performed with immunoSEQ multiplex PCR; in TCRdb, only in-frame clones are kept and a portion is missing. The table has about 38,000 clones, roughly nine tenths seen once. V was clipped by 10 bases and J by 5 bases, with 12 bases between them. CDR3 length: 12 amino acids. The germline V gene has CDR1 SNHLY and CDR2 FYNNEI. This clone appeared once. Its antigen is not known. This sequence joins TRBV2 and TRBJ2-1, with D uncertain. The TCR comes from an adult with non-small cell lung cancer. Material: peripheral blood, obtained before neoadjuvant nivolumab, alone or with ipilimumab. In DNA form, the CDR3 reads TGTGCCACCAACATAATTAACAATGAGCAGTTCTTC. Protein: CATNIINNEQFF.